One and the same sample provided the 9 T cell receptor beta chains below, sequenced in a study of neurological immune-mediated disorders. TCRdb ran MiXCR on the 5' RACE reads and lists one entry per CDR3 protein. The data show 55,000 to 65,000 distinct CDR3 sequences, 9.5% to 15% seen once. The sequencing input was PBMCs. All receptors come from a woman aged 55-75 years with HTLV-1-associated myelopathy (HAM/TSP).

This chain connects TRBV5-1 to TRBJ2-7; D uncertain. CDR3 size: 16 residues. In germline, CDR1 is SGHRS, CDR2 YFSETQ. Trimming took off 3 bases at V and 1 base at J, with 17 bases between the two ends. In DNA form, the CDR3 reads TGCGCCAGCAGCTATCAACGGCCCGAATGGTCCTACGAGCAGTACTTC. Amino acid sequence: CASSYQRPEWSYEQYF.

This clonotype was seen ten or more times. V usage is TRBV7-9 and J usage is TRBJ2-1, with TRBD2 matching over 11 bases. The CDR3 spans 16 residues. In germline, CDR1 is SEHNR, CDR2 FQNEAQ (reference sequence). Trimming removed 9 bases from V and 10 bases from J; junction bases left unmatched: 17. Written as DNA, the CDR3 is TGTGCCAGTCTCGGGCATACTAGCGGGAGTAATCGGGAGCAGTTCTTC. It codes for CASLGHTSGSNREQFF.

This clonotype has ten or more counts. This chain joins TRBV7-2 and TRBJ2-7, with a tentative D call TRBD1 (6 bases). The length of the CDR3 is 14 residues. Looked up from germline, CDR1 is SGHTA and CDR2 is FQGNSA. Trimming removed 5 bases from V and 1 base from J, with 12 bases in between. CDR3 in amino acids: CASSPRTASYEQYF. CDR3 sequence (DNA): TGTGCCAGCAGCCCCCGGACAGCTTCCTACGAGCAGTACTTC. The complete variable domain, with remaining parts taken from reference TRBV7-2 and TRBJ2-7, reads GAGVSQSPSNKVTEKGKDVELRCDPISGHTALYWYRQSLGQGLEFLIYFQGNSAPDKSGLPSDRFSAERTGGSVSTLTIQRTQQEDSAVYLCASSPRTASYEQYFGPGTRLTVT.

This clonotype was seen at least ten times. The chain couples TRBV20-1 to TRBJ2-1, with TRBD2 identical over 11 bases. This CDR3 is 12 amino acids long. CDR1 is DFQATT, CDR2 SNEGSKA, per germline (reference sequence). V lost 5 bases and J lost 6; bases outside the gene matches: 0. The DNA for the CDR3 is TGCAGTGCTGGGACTAGCGGCAATGAGCAGTTCTTC. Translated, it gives CSAGTSGNEQFF.

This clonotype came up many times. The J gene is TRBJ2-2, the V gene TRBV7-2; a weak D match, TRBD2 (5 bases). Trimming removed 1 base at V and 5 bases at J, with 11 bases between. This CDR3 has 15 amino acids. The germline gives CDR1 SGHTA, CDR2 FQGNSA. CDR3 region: CASSLVEVKTGELFF. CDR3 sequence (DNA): TGTGCCAGCAGCTTAGTGGAGGTTAAAACCGGGGAGCTGTTTTTT.

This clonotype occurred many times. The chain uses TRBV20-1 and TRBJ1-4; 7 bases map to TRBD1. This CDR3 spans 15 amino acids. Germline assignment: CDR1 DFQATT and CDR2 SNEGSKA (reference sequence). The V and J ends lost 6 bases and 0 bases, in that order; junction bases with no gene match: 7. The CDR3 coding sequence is TGCAGTGCCAGGGACAGCCGGGCAACTAATGAAAAACTGTTTTTT. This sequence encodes CSARDSRATNEKLFF.

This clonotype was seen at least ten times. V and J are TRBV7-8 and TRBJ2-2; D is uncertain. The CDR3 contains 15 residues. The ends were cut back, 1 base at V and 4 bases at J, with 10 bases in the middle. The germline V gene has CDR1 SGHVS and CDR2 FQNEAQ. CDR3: CASSLGSKVTGELFF. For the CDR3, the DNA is TGTGCCAGCAGCTTAGGGTCGAAGGTCACCGGGGAGCTGTTTTTT.

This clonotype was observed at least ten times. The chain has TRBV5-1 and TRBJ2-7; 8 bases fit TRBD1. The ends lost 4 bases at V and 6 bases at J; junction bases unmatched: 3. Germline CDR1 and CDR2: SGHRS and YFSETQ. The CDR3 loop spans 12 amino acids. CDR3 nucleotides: TGCGCCAGCAGCGGTGACAGGGGCGAGCAGTACTTC. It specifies CASSGDRGEQYF.

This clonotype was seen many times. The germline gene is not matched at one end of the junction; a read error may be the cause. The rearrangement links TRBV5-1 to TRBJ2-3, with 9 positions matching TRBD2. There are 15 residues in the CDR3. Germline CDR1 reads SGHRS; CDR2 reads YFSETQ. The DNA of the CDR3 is TGCGCCAGCAGCTTGGATGGGACTAGCATAGATACGCAGTATTTT. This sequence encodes CASSLDGTSIDTQYF.